A selection of T cell receptor beta chains follows, all from one sample in a study of cytomegalovirus exposure and HLA in healthy donors. TCRdb's copy holds only in-frame clones and misses some; the assay was immunoSEQ multiplex PCR. The data hold about 190,000 clones, with about 77% observed a single time. Sequencing was done on a sample of PBMCs. The receptors were gathered from a man under 40 in good health and CMV-seropositive. Both conserved end residues are part of each CDR3. The order of the fields is J gene, V gene, clone size, D gene, CDR3 protein, CDR3 DNA. A D gene is named only where the DNA matches it firmly. Clone sizes are given selectively: once, few, many, or a class where the clone is expanded.

J gene: TRBJ1-3; V gene: TRBV2; clone size: NA; D gene: NA; CDR3 protein: CASRQVERNTIYF; CDR3 DNA: TGTGCCAGCAGACAGGTCGAGAGAAACACCATATATTTT
J gene: TRBJ2-1; V gene: TRBV9; clone size: once; D gene: TRBD1; CDR3 protein: CASSVESLQGAGGEQFF; CDR3 DNA: TGTGCCAGCAGCGTAGAGTCCCTACAGGGGGCAGGTGGTGAGCAGTTCTTC
J gene: TRBJ1-5; V gene: TRBV5-6; clone size: NA; D gene: TRBD1; CDR3 protein: CASMRTGFNQPQHF; CDR3 DNA: TGTGCCAGCATGAGGACAGGGTTCAATCAGCCCCAGCATTTT
J gene: TRBJ2-2; V gene: TRBV7-6; clone size: NA; D gene: TRBD1; CDR3 protein: CASSLQGAAGELFF; CDR3 DNA: TGTGCCAGCAGCCTGCAGGGGGCGGCCGGGGAGCTGTTTTTT
J gene: TRBJ2-7; V gene: TRBV6-1; clone size: few; D gene: NA; CDR3 protein: CASSTDTNEQYF; CDR3 DNA: TGTGCCAGCAGTACCGACACCAACGAGCAGTACTTC
J gene: TRBJ1-3; V gene: TRBV9; clone size: once; D gene: TRBD1; CDR3 protein: CASSAYRQGPGNTIYF; CDR3 DNA: TGTGCCAGCAGCGCTTACCGACAGGGTCCGGGAAACACCATATATTTT
J gene: TRBJ2-7; V gene: TRBV18; clone size: NA; D gene: TRBD1; CDR3 protein: CASSPSLPGQGAYEQYF; CDR3 DNA: TGTGCCAGCTCACCTTCCCTACCGGGACAGGGGGCTTACGAGCAGTACTTC
J gene: TRBJ1-1; V gene: TRBV6-5; clone size: NA; D gene: NA; CDR3 protein: CASSSSGVVDTEAFF; CDR3 DNA: TGTGCCAGCAGTTCCTCGGGCGTGGTGGACACTGAAGCTTTCTTT
J gene: TRBJ2-7; V gene: TRBV29-1; clone size: NA; D gene: NA; CDR3 protein: CSVERQETYEQYF; CDR3 DNA: TGCAGCGTTGAAAGACAGGAGACCTACGAGCAGTACTTC
J gene: TRBJ1-2; V gene: TRBV6-1; clone size: once; D gene: NA; CDR3 protein: CASRSFRGNNYGYTF; CDR3 DNA: TGTGCCAGCAGGAGCTTCAGGGGAAACAACTATGGCTACACCTTC
J gene: TRBJ2-3; V gene: TRBV27; clone size: few; D gene: TRBD2; CDR3 protein: CASSSPLLAGGRDTQYF; CDR3 DNA: TGTGCCAGCAGTTCCCCCCTACTAGCGGGAGGGAGGGATACGCAGTATTTT
J gene: TRBJ1-6; V gene: TRBV30; clone size: NA; D gene: NA; CDR3 protein: CAWSVQVLEDSPLHF; CDR3 DNA: TGTGCCTGGAGTGTTCAAGTTTTAGAGGATTCACCCCTCCACTTT
J gene: TRBJ1-1; V gene: TRBV19; clone size: NA; D gene: NA; CDR3 protein: CASSIGAGENTEAFF; CDR3 DNA: TGTGCCAGTAGTATAGGGGCGGGAGAGAACACTGAAGCTTTCTTT
J gene: TRBJ1-6; V gene: TRBV10-3; clone size: few; D gene: TRBD1; CDR3 protein: CAISEQDRGGSPLHF; CDR3 DNA: TGTGCCATCAGTGAACAGGACAGGGGAGGGTCACCCCTCCACTTT
J gene: TRBJ2-7; V gene: TRBV11-2; clone size: NA; D gene: NA; CDR3 protein: CASSPRSVEQYF; CDR3 DNA: TGTGCCAGCAGCCCCCGGTCGGTAGAGCAGTACTTC
J gene: TRBJ2-1; V gene: TRBV19; clone size: NA; D gene: TRBD1; CDR3 protein: CASSTGQGRVSYNEQFF; CDR3 DNA: TGTGCCAGTAGTACGGGACAGGGGCGCGTTTCCTACAATGAGCAGTTCTTC
J gene: TRBJ1-2; V gene: TRBV12-5; clone size: NA; D gene: TRBD1; CDR3 protein: CASGLGQGSGGYTF; CDR3 DNA: TGTGCTAGTGGTTTGGGACAGGGCTCAGGGGGCTACACCTTC
J gene: TRBJ1-1; V gene: TRBV7-6; clone size: few; D gene: TRBD1; CDR3 protein: CASSLGSGQGSPNTEAFF; CDR3 DNA: TGTGCCAGCAGCTTAGGGAGCGGACAGGGATCCCCGAACACTGAAGCTTTCTTT
J gene: TRBJ2-3; V gene: TRBV7-8; clone size: NA; D gene: NA; CDR3 protein: CASSAFSGAGLSTDTQYF; CDR3 DNA: TGTGCCAGCTCTGCCTTTTCGGGAGCGGGCCTTAGCACAGATACGCAGTATTTT
J gene: TRBJ2-5; V gene: TRBV9; clone size: NA; D gene: NA; CDR3 protein: CASSVGLSKETQYF; CDR3 DNA: TGTGCCAGCAGCGTAGGACTATCCAAAGAGACCCAGTACTTC
J gene: TRBJ1-3; V gene: TRBV28; clone size: once; D gene: NA; CDR3 protein: CASSLSQGPRSGNTIYF; CDR3 DNA: TGTGCCAGCAGTTTAAGTCAGGGTCCCCGCTCTGGAAACACCATATATTTT
J gene: TRBJ2-3; V gene: TRBV11-2; clone size: NA; D gene: TRBD2; CDR3 protein: CASSPGGGTDTQYF; CDR3 DNA: TGTGCCAGCAGCCCGGGAGGGGGCACAGATACGCAGTATTTT
J gene: TRBJ2-7; V gene: TRBV6-6; clone size: NA; D gene: NA; CDR3 protein: CASSYSGADPNHEQYF; CDR3 DNA: TGTGCCAGCAGTTACTCGGGAGCGGACCCGAACCACGAGCAGTACTTC
J gene: TRBJ2-1; V gene: TRBV4-2; clone size: NA; D gene: NA; CDR3 protein: CASSQDPRREQFF; CDR3 DNA: TGTGCCAGCAGCCAAGATCCGAGGCGTGAGCAGTTCTTC
J gene: TRBJ2-4; V gene: TRBV5-1; clone size: NA; D gene: NA; CDR3 protein: CASSLGGTFNIQYF; CDR3 DNA: TGCGCCAGCAGCTTGGGAGGGACATTCAACATTCAGTACTTC
J gene: TRBJ2-5; V gene: TRBV10-3; clone size: few; D gene: TRBD2; CDR3 protein: CAIRAGTSGEETQYF; CDR3 DNA: TGTGCCATCAGGGCCGGGACTAGCGGGGAAGAGACCCAGTACTTC
J gene: TRBJ2-7; V gene: TRBV2; clone size: NA; D gene: NA; CDR3 protein: CASKQQGREQYF; CDR3 DNA: TGTGCCAGCAAACAACAGGGAAGAGAGCAGTACTTC
J gene: TRBJ1-4; V gene: TRBV6-6; clone size: NA; D gene: TRBD1; CDR3 protein: CASSSQGVAEKLFF; CDR3 DNA: TGTGCCAGCAGCTCTCAGGGGGTGGCTGAAAAACTGTTTTTT
J gene: TRBJ2-7; V gene: TRBV13; clone size: NA; D gene: TRBD1; CDR3 protein: CASSTGQGRHEQYF; CDR3 DNA: TGTGCCAGCAGCACCGGACAGGGTCGCCACGAGCAGTACTTC
J gene: TRBJ2-1; V gene: TRBV5-4; clone size: NA; D gene: NA; CDR3 protein: CASSFSSGSPYNEQFF; CDR3 DNA: TGTGCCAGCAGCTTCTCCTCCGGGAGTCCCTACAATGAGCAGTTCTTC
J gene: TRBJ2-7; V gene: TRBV7-2; clone size: NA; D gene: NA; CDR3 protein: CASSLAVGQPDSYEQYF; CDR3 DNA: TGTGCCAGCAGCTTAGCCGTAGGACAGCCTGACTCCTACGAGCAGTACTTC
J gene: TRBJ2-1; V gene: TRBV2; clone size: NA; D gene: NA; CDR3 protein: CASSEVAVSKFF; CDR3 DNA: TGTGCCAGCAGTGAAGTGGCGGTCTCGAAGTTCTTC
J gene: TRBJ2-7; V gene: TRBV6-1; clone size: NA; D gene: TRBD2; CDR3 protein: CASSGPGAGGMDEQYF; CDR3 DNA: TGTGCCAGCAGTGGCCCAGGTGCGGGAGGGATGGACGAGCAGTACTTC
J gene: TRBJ1-5; V gene: TRBV4-2; clone size: NA; D gene: TRBD1; CDR3 protein: CASSDRDNQPQHF; CDR3 DNA: TGTGCCAGCAGCGACAGGGACAATCAGCCCCAGCATTTT
J gene: TRBJ2-3; V gene: TRBV7-2; clone size: NA; D gene: NA; CDR3 protein: CASSLRWAISDTQYF; CDR3 DNA: TGTGCCAGCAGCTTACGTTGGGCTATATCCGATACGCAGTATTTT
J gene: TRBJ2-7; V gene: TRBV28; clone size: NA; D gene: TRBD2; CDR3 protein: CASSNRGVRTSGRPYEQYF; CDR3 DNA: TGTGCCAGCAGCAACCGGGGAGTAAGGACTAGCGGGAGACCCTACGAGCAGTACTTC
J gene: TRBJ1-4; V gene: TRBV28; clone size: once; D gene: TRBD1; CDR3 protein: CASSVRTGAKEKLFF; CDR3 DNA: TGTGCCAGCAGCGTTCGGACAGGGGCCAAGGAAAAACTGTTTTTT
J gene: TRBJ1-4; V gene: TRBV14; clone size: NA; D gene: TRBD1; CDR3 protein: CASSSRQGFKEKLFF; CDR3 DNA: TGTGCCAGCAGCTCGAGACAGGGGTTTAAGGAAAAACTGTTTTTT
J gene: TRBJ1-1; V gene: TRBV19; clone size: NA; D gene: NA; CDR3 protein: CASSLAGPTEAFF; CDR3 DNA: TGTGCCAGTAGTTTGGCAGGCCCCACTGAAGCTTTCTTT
J gene: TRBJ2-5; V gene: TRBV7-2; clone size: NA; D gene: TRBD2; CDR3 protein: CASSLGGGRAETQYF; CDR3 DNA: TGTGCCAGCAGCTTAGGCGGGGGGCGCGCCGAGACCCAGTACTTC
J gene: TRBJ2-7; V gene: TRBV19; clone size: NA; D gene: NA; CDR3 protein: CASSLPGGAVDEQYF; CDR3 DNA: TGTGCCAGTAGCCTTCCTGGAGGGGCGGTCGACGAGCAGTACTTC
J gene: TRBJ2-7; V gene: TRBV6-5; clone size: NA; D gene: TRBD2; CDR3 protein: CASSLGLANEQYF; CDR3 DNA: TGTGCCAGCAGTTTGGGACTAGCTAACGAGCAGTACTTC
J gene: TRBJ2-2; V gene: TRBV5-4; clone size: NA; D gene: NA; CDR3 protein: CASSASGTGELFF; CDR3 DNA: TGTGCCAGCAGCGCGAGCGGGACCGGGGAGCTGTTTTTT
J gene: TRBJ1-5; V gene: TRBV6-1; clone size: NA; D gene: NA; CDR3 protein: CASTGNNQPQHF; CDR3 DNA: TGTGCCAGCACAGGGAACAATCAGCCCCAGCATTTT
J gene: TRBJ2-1; V gene: TRBV27; clone size: NA; D gene: TRBD1; CDR3 protein: CASTWGQGDEQFF; CDR3 DNA: TGTGCCAGCACCTGGGGACAGGGCGATGAGCAGTTCTTC
J gene: TRBJ2-2; V gene: TRBV9; clone size: NA; D gene: TRBD1; CDR3 protein: CASSVRRTGIPANTGELFF; CDR3 DNA: TGTGCCAGCAGCGTAAGAAGGACAGGGATTCCCGCGAACACCGGGGAGCTGTTTTTT
J gene: TRBJ2-1; V gene: TRBV7-2; clone size: few; D gene: NA; CDR3 protein: CASSLVRIPQSYNEQFF; CDR3 DNA: TGTGCCAGCAGCTTAGTGAGGATCCCCCAGTCCTACAATGAGCAGTTCTTC
J gene: TRBJ1-5; V gene: TRBV28; clone size: NA; D gene: NA; CDR3 protein: CASSLEEPQHF; CDR3 DNA: TGTGCCAGCAGTTTAGAGGAGCCCCAGCATTTT
J gene: TRBJ1-1; V gene: TRBV7-3; clone size: NA; D gene: TRBD1; CDR3 protein: CASLQGADTEAFF; CDR3 DNA: TGTGCCAGCCTACAGGGGGCCGACACTGAAGCTTTCTTT
J gene: TRBJ1-1; V gene: TRBV7-2; clone size: NA; D gene: NA; CDR3 protein: CASSSRGGKAFF; CDR3 DNA: TGTGCCAGCAGCTCTAGGGGAGGTAAGGCTTTCTTT
J gene: TRBJ2-2; V gene: TRBV5-4; clone size: once; D gene: TRBD2; CDR3 protein: CASSDRTSVGTGELFF; CDR3 DNA: TGTGCCAGCAGTGATCGGACTAGCGTGGGTACCGGGGAGCTGTTTTTT
J gene: TRBJ2-5; V gene: TRBV7-2; clone size: NA; D gene: TRBD2; CDR3 protein: CASSFETSGGGETQYF; CDR3 DNA: TGTGCCAGCAGCTTCGAGACTAGCGGGGGAGGTGAGACCCAGTACTTC
J gene: TRBJ1-5; V gene: TRBV28; clone size: NA; D gene: TRBD1; CDR3 protein: CAAALDRAYQPQHF; CDR3 DNA: TGTGCCGCCGCCCTGGACAGGGCTTATCAGCCCCAGCATTTT
J gene: TRBJ2-3; V gene: TRBV5-4; clone size: NA; D gene: NA; CDR3 protein: CASSSPVSDTQYF; CDR3 DNA: TGTGCCAGCAGTTCGCCGGTATCAGATACGCAGTATTTT
J gene: TRBJ2-1; V gene: TRBV4-2; clone size: NA; D gene: TRBD1; CDR3 protein: CASSPSSRDRGNNEQFF; CDR3 DNA: TGTGCCAGCAGCCCTTCATCCAGGGACAGGGGGAACAATGAGCAGTTCTTC